This T cell receptor beta chain emerged from a study of cytomegalovirus exposure and HLA in healthy donors. Both 60 Vbeta primers and 13 Jbeta primers went into the PCR. Produced via immunoSEQ multiplex PCR; TCRdb's table is partial and in-frame only. In all, the sample yields 110,000 to 150,000 clones. Study observations and caveats: In all likelihood, a cluster of highly shared sequence variants was a sequencing artifact.

V shed 3 bases and J 8 bases; nucleotides not matched to a gene: 7. Germline assignment: CDR1 LNHDA and CDR2 SQIVND (reference sequence). CDR3 length: 15 amino acids. Worth noting for this clone: Its antigen is not known.

The V call is TRBV19, the J call TRBJ1-4; 9 bases fit TRBD1. This TCR came from a woman under 30 in good health and CMV-seronegative. Sequencing was carried out using PBMCs. Here the CDR3 DNA reads TGTGCCAGTAGTATCGCCGGGACAGGGCAGGAAAAACTGTTTTTT. Its translation is CASSIAGTGQEKLFF.